The TCR beta chain under discussion was sequenced for a study of T cells in localized non-small cell lung cancer. Concerning this clone: Its antigen is still unknown.

Whole-study results and caveats: Clonality of T cells reached its maximum in uninvolved adjacent lung, surpassing tumor. A median of approximately 50 clones ranked among the top 100 in tumor appeared in adjacent lung.

Repertoires were generated with immunoSEQ multiplex PCR, while TCRdb's copy carries only in-frame clones and drops some. The table has more than 30,000 clones, roughly 90% seen once. The receptor's source is a woman aged 40-69 years with stage III lung adenocarcinoma. The sequences come from peripheral blood mononuclear cells, collected before any cancer treatment.

The CDR3 region has the DNA TGTGCCAGCAGCTTACATAGCAACACTGAAGCTTTCTTT. Its translation is CASSLHSNTEAFF. The gene calls are TRBV7-2 and TRBJ1-1; D remains unclear. Germline-derived CDR1 and CDR2 are SGHTA and FQGNSA. The CDR3 consists of 13 residues. The V end was cut by 2 bases, the J end by 2 bases, with 6 bases between. Drawing the rest from reference TRBV7-2 and TRBJ1-1, the complete variable domain is GAGVSQSPSNKVTEKGKDVELRCDPISGHTALYWYRQSLGQGLEFLIYFQGNSAPDKSGLPSDRFSAERTGGSVSTLTIQRTQQEDSAVYLCASSLHSNTEAFFGQGTRLTVV.